This TCR beta chain appears in the sequencing data of a study of CD8 T cells in ankylosing spondylitis. Findings and caveats of the study: Made up of about eight highly homologous variants, a TCR beta motif appeared characteristic of ankylosing spondylitis blood. Disease-linked clones displayed a CD8+ phenotype and appeared relatively rarely in peripheral blood.

V was trimmed by 1 base and J by 5 bases, leaving 11 bases between them. This CDR3 is 15 amino acids long. In its sample, this clonotype was seen a few times. The antigen remains unidentified. 5'-RACE, quantitative and with molecular barcodes, yielded the TCR beta libraries. TCRdb re-called the 5' RACE reads with MiXCR, one entry per CDR3 protein. The sample has about 200,000 distinct CDR3 sequences, roughly 13% seen once; the top ten hold 15% to 20%. The V and J genes are TRBV12-3 or TRBV12-4 and TRBJ2-2; TRBD1 might be the D (6 bases). The sample consisted of blood, either unsorted or a sorted T cell fraction (not recorded which). This TCR was sampled from a male donor with ankylosing spondylitis or in good health (not recorded which). The CDR3 loop is CASSLVGGRTGELFF. DNA for the CDR3: TGTGCCAGCAGTTTAGTAGGGGGAAGAACCGGGGAGCTGTTTTTT.